These T cell receptor beta chains were read from a single sample in a study of control samples from healthy donors and cancer patients. TCRdb's copy holds only in-frame clones and misses some; the assay was immunoSEQ multiplex PCR. In the table there are more than 100,000 clones, 85% to 95% of which are singletons. The sequenced sample consisted of blood. The receptors come from a young man in good health. Each CDR3 is given with its conserved first and last residue. The D gene is left open where the match is weak. Rows give clone size only sometimes, using once, few, many, or a class for an expanded clone.

j_call clone_size d_call v_call cdr3_nt cdr3_aa
TRBJ2-1 NA TRBD1 TRBV5-1 TGCGCCAGCAGCTTCGGACAGGGGGCGCGGAGGGCCTACAATGAGCAGTTCTTC CASSFGQGARRAYNEQFF
TRBJ2-1 NA NA TRBV7-2 TGTGCCAGCAGCTTCGGACCATCCAATGAGCAGTTCTTC CASSFGPSNEQFF
TRBJ2-1 NA NA TRBV7-3 TGTGCCAGCAGTCACACCCTGGGCTCCTACAATGAGCAGTTCTTC CASSHTLGSYNEQFF
TRBJ2-1 NA TRBD1 TRBV7-9 TGTGCCAGCAGCTTAGACTGGACAGGGTTTTCTGAGCAGTTCTTC CASSLDWTGFSEQFF
TRBJ1-1 NA TRBD1 TRBV5-1 TGCGCCAGCAGCCTAGGACAGGGTTTGAACACTGAAGCTTTCTTT CASSLGQGLNTEAFF
TRBJ2-5 NA TRBD2 TRBV3-1/TRBV3-2 TGTGCCAGCAGCCACCTAGCCGGGGGGGAAGAGACCCAGTACTTC CASSHLAGGEETQYF
TRBJ2-5 NA NA TRBV12-3/TRBV12-4 TGTGCCAGCAGTTTCGGCCAGCAAGAGACCCAGCACTTC CASSFGQQETQHF
TRBJ2-3 NA NA TRBV5-5 TGTGCCAGCAGCTTGGCCGGGCTGGTGACCTCGTACACAGATACGCAGTATTTT CASSLAGLVTSYTDTQYF
TRBJ2-5 NA TRBD1 TRBV11-2 TGTGCCAGCAGCTCTTCGGGACAGTTTGGGGAGACCCAGTACTTC CASSSSGQFGETQYF
TRBJ1-5 few NA TRBV28 TGTGCCAGCAGGTATGGGTCGGATCAGCCCCAGCATTTT CASRYGSDQPQHF
TRBJ2-5 NA TRBD1 TRBV29-1 TGCAGCGTTGAAGTATATGGACAGGGGGACTTC CSVEVYGQGDF
TRBJ2-3 NA TRBD2 TRBV11-1 TGTGCCAGCAGCTTAACGGCGGGGGGGTCATCAGATACGCAGTATTTT CASSLTAGGSSDTQYF
TRBJ2-7 NA NA TRBV19 TGTGCCAGTAGTATAACGGGGTTCTACGAGCAGTACTTC CASSITGFYEQYF
TRBJ1-1 NA NA TRBV2 TGTGCCAGCAGTGCCCAGTTGAACACTGAAGCTTTCTTT CASSAQLNTEAFF
TRBJ2-4 NA TRBD2 TRBV3-1/TRBV3-2 TGTGCCAGCAGCCAACCGGGGGGGCCGATAACCAAAAACATTCAGTACTTC CASSQPGGPITKNIQYF
TRBJ2-3 NA NA TRBV19 TGTGCCAGTAGTATAGATGGGGGGTCTAGCACAGATACGCAGTATTTT CASSIDGGSSTDTQYF
TRBJ2-3 NA TRBD1 TRBV10-3 TGTGCCATCATGGGGACAGGGACCCTCTATACGCAGTATTTT CAIMGTGTLYTQYF
TRBJ1-2 once TRBD1 TRBV27 TGTGCCAGCAGTCCGGGGACAGGGCCAACTGGCTACACCTTC CASSPGTGPTGYTF
TRBJ2-2 NA NA TRBV5-6 TGTGCCAGCAGCTTGATGGGGGGTGACACCGGGGAGCTGTTTTTT CASSLMGGDTGELFF
TRBJ2-5 NA NA TRBV21-1 TGTGCCAGCAGCAGAAAGGGACAGGGTGGGGACCAGTACTTC CASSRKGQGGDQYF
TRBJ1-5 NA NA TRBV12-5 TGTGCTAGTGGACCAGGGGTCAGTCAGCCCCAGCATTTT CASGPGVSQPQHF
TRBJ1-1 NA NA TRBV19 TGTGCCAGCCGGGGAAACACTGAAGCTTTCTTT CASRGNTEAFF
TRBJ2-2 NA TRBD1 TRBV9 TGTGCCAGCAGCCCGAGGGTGGGACAGGTTTTCGGCGGGGAGCTGTTTTTT CASSPRVGQVFGGELFF
TRBJ1-1 NA NA TRBV2 TGTGCCAGCAGAATACTCAACACTGAAGCTTTCTTT CASRILNTEAFF
TRBJ1-1 NA NA TRBV29-1 TGCAGCGTTGAGAGTCACGAAGCTTTCTTT CSVESHEAFF
TRBJ2-1 NA TRBD2 TRBV10-3 TGTGCCATCAGTGAGAATTCAGGGAGCGGGGGGGCCAATGAGCAGTTCTTC CAISENSGSGGANEQFF
TRBJ1-5 NA NA TRBV6-5 TGTGCCAGCAGCCCCCAAAGCAATCAGCCCCAGCATTTT CASSPQSNQPQHF
TRBJ1-5 once TRBD1 TRBV6-5 TGTGCCAGCAGTTTCCGAGGGACAGGGGGTGATCAGCCCCAGCATTTT CASSFRGTGGDQPQHF
TRBJ1-6 medium-sized NA TRBV3-1/TRBV3-2 TGTGCCAGCAGCCAAGATTGGGGGGTCACCTATAATTCACCCCTCCACTTT CASSQDWGVTYNSPLHF
TRBJ2-7 NA NA TRBV5-1 TGCGCCAGCAGCCGGACCAACGATGGATCCTACGAGCAGTACTTC CASSRTNDGSYEQYF
TRBJ2-7 NA NA TRBV5-1 TGCGCCAGCAGCTTGATTGGTGTGCAGTACTTC CASSLIGVQYF
TRBJ2-1 once TRBD1 TRBV5-4 TGTGCCAGCAGCTTGGGTGGACAGGGCGGGCATGAGCAGTTCTTC CASSLGGQGGHEQFF
TRBJ2-1 NA NA TRBV9 TGTGCCAGCACACGCTCAGAAAGCTCCTACAATGAGCAGTTCTTC CASTRSESSYNEQFF
TRBJ2-5 NA NA TRBV6-5 TGTGCCAGCAGCCCCAATACAGGGAGACAAGAGACCCAGTACTTC CASSPNTGRQETQYF
TRBJ2-2 NA TRBD2 TRBV7-9 TGTGCCAGCAGCCCTTTTCTTCTAGCGGGGCCAAACACCGGGGAGCTGTTTTTT CASSPFLLAGPNTGELFF
TRBJ2-5 NA TRBD2 TRBV10-2 TGCGCCAGCAGTGATGTGGGTCCAGCGGGGGCGGAGACCCAGTACTTC CASSDVGPAGAETQYF
TRBJ2-7 NA NA TRBV29-1 TGCAGCGTTGAACAGGCGGGCACCTACGAGCAGTACTTC CSVEQAGTYEQYF
TRBJ2-3 NA TRBD2 TRBV5-1 TGCGCCAGCAGCTTGGGCAGCGGGGTCTTGAAGAGCACAGATACGCAGTATTTT CASSLGSGVLKSTDTQYF
TRBJ1-3 NA NA TRBV5-1 TGCGCCAGCAGCTTGGGGGCTGGGGCGTCAGGAAACACCATATATTTT CASSLGAGASGNTIYF
TRBJ2-7 NA TRBD2 TRBV13 TGTGCCAGCAGCTCAGCGGGGGGGCCTGGGGAGCAGTACTTC CASSSAGGPGEQYF
TRBJ1-6 NA TRBD1 TRBV10-1 TGCGCCAGCAGTTCAAGCACCGGGACAGGTTCACCCCTCCACTTT CASSSSTGTGSPLHF
TRBJ1-2 NA NA TRBV5-1 TGCGCCAGCAGCTTGGACAGCTATGGCTACACCTTC CASSLDSYGYTF